This T cell receptor (beta chain) was obtained from a study of cytomegalovirus exposure and HLA in healthy donors. The PCR ran on 60 Vbeta and 13 Jbeta primers. TCRdb's copy holds only in-frame clones and misses some; the assay was immunoSEQ multiplex PCR. Of more than 55,000 clones in the sample, 65% to 90% were seen once. The study, taken as a whole, reports: Some V segments, TRBV6-2 and TRBV6-3 among them, were indistinguishable and were therefore excluded. In a later analysis, at a false discovery rate of 0.05, 16,951 TCR beta sequences were associated with HLA alleles.

This clone was observed a handful of times. Antigen: not known. The germline V gene has CDR1 SNHLY and CDR2 FYNNEI. V gave up 5 bases and J gave up 4 bases; unmatched junction bases: 9. The CDR3 length is 15 residues. The source is a human donor in good health. Sequencing was performed on PBMCs. The genes are TRBV2 and TRBJ2-3, with 7 bases lining up with TRBD1. The chain's CDR3 is CASSSDRVGSDTQYF. Written as DNA, the CDR3 is TGTGCCAGCAGTTCAGACAGGGTCGGTTCAGATACGCAGTATTTT.